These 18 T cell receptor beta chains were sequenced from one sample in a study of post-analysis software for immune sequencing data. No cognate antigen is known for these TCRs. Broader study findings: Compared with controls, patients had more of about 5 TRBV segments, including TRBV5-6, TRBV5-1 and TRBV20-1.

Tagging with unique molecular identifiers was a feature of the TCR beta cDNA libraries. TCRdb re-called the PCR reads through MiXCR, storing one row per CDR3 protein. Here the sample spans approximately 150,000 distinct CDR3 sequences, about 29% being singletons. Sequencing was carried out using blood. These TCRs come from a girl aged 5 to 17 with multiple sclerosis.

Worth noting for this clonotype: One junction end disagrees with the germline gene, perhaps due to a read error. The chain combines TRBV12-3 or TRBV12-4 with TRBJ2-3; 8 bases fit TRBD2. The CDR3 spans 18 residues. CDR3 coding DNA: TGTGCCAGCAGTTACATCTGGGGGAGCGGGAGAGGTGCAGATGCGCAGTATTTT. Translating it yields CASSYIWGSGRGADAQYF.

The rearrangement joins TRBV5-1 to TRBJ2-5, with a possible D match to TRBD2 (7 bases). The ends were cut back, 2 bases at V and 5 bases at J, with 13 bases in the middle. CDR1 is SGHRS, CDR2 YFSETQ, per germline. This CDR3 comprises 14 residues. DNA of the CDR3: TGCGCCAGCAGCTTAGGGGGGGACCGGGAGACCCAGTACTTC. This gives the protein CASSLGGDRETQYF.

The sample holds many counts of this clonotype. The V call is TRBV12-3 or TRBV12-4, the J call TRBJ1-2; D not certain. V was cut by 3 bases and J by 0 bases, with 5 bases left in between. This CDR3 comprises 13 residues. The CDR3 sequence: CASSFSPNYGYTF. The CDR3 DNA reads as TGTGCCAGCAGTTTCTCCCCTAACTATGGCTACACCTTC.

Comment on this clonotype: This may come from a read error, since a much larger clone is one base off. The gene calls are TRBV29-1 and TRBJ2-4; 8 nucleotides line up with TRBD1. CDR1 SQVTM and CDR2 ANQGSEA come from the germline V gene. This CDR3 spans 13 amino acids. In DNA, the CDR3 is TGCAGCGCTGGGACAGGAGGAAAAAACATTCGGTACTTC. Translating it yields CSAGTGGKNIRYF.

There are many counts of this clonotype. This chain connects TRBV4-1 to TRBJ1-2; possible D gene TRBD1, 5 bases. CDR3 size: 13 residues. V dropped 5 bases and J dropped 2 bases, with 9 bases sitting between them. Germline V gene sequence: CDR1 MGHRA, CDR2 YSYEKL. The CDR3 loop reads CASSAGTNYGYTF. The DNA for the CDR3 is TGCGCCAGCAGCGCCGGGACCAACTATGGCTACACCTTC.

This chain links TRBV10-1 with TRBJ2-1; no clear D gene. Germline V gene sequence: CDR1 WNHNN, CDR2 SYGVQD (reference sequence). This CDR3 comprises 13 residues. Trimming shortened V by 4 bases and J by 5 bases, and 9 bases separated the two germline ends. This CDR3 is CASSGNQDNEQFF. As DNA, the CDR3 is TGCGCCAGCAGTGGGAATCAGGACAATGAGCAGTTCTTC.

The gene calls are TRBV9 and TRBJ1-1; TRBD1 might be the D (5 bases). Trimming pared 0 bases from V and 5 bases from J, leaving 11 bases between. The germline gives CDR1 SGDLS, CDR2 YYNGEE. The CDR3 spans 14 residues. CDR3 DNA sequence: TGTGCCAGCAGCGTAGGCGGGGGTACGACTGAAGCTTTCTTT. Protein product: CASSVGGGTTEAFF.

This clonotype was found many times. In DNA form, the CDR3 reads TGCGCCAGCAGTTGGGGGGGCTACAGCTCCTACGAGCAGTACTTC. It is translated as CASSWGGYSSYEQYF. The chain carries TRBV10-2 and TRBJ2-7; weak D call: TRBD2 (7 bases). From germline, CDR1 is WSHSY and CDR2 SAAADI. The CDR3 runs to 15 residues. V shed 5 bases and J shed 0 bases, with 14 bases lying between them.

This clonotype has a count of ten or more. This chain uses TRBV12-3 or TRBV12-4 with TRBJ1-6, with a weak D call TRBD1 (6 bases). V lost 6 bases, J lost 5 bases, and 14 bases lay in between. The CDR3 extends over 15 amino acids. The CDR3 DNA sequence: TGTGCCAGCAGCCCTATACAGGGACATAATTCACCCCTCCACTTT. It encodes CASSPIQGHNSPLHF.

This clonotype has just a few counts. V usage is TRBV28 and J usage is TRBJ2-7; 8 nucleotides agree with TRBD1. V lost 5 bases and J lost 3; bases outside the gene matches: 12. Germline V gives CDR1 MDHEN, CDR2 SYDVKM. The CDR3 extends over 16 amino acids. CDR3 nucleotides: TGTGCCAGCAGTCAGTTTGAGGGACAGGCCTACTACGAGCAGTACTTC. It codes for CASSQFEGQAYYEQYF.

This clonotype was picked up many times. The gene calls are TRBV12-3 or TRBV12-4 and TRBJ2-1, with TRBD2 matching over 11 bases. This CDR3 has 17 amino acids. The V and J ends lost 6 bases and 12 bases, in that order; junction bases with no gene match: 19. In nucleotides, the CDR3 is TGTGCCAGCAGCTCCGGGACTAGCGGTCGCCACACGGAGGGGCAGTTCTTC. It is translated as CASSSGTSGRHTEGQFF.

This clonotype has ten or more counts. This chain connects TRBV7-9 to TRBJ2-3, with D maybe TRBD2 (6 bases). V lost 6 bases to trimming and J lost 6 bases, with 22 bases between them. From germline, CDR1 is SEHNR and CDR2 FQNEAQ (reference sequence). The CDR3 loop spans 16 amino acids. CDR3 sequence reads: CASRAYMSIGSDTQYF. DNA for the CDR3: TGTGCCAGCAGGGCCTATATGTCAATCGGGAGTGATACGCAGTATTTT. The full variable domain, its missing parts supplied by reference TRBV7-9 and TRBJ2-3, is DTGVSQNPRHKITKRGQNVTFRCDPISEHNRLYWYRQTLGQGPEFLTYFQNEAQLEKSRLLSDRFSAERPKGSFSTLEIQRTEQGDSAMYLCASRAYMSIGSDTQYFGPGTRLTVL.

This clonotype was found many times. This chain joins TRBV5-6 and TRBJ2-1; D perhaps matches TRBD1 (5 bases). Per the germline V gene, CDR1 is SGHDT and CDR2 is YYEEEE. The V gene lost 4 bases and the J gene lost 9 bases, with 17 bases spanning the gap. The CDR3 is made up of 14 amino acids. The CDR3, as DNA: TGTGCCAGCAGCGGGGCCAGGGCGGCTAGTGAGCAGTTCTTC. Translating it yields CASSGARAASEQFF.

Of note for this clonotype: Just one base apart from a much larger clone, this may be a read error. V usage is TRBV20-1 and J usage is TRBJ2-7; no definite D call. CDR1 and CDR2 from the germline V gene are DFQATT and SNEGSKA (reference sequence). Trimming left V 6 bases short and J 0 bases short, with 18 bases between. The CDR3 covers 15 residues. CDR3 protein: CSAPSIPRSSYEQYF. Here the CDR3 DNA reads TGCAGTGCCCCGTCAATCCCTAGGAGCTCCTACGAGCAGTACTTC.

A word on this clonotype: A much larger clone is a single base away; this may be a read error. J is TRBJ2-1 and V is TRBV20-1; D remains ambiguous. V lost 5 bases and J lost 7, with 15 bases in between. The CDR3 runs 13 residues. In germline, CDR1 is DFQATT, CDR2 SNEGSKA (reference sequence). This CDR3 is CSAGAIPGNEQFF. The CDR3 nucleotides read TGCAGTGCTGGAGCAATCCCCGGGAATGAGCAGTTCTTC.

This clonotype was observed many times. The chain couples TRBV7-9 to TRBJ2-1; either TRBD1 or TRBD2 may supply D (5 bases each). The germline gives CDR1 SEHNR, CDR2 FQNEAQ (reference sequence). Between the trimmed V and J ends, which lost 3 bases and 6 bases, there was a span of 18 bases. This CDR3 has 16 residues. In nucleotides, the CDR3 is TGTGCCAGCAGCTTGTGGGGGACCCCCGGAAGCAATGAGCAGTTCTTC. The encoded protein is CASSLWGTPGSNEQFF.

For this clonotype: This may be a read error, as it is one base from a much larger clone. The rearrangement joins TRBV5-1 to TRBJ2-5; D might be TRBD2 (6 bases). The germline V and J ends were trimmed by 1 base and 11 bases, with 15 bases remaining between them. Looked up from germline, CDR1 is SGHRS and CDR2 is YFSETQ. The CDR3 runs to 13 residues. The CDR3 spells CASSLRQDYGQYF. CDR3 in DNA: TGCGCCAGCAGCTTGCGGCAGGACTACGGGCAGTACTTC.

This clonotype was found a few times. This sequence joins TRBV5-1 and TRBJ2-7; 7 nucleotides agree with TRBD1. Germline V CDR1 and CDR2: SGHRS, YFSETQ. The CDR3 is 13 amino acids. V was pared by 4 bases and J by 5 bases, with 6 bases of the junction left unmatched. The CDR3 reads CASSPDRSHEQYF. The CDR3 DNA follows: TGCGCCAGCAGCCCGGACAGGTCCCACGAGCAGTACTTC.